The sequence of this T cell receptor (beta chain) was determined in a study of identical twins' blood T cells. General study points: Each donor's most abundant TCRbeta clonotypes shared more CDR3 sequences with her twin than unrelated donors.

About this clonotype: Its antigen is unidentified. The germline gene is not matched at one end of the junction; a read error may be the cause.

Libraries were made from RNA as TCR cDNA, using a modified protocol. Both ends of each TCR cDNA library bore sample-specific barcodes. Authors' data handling: Each donor had about 95,000 to nearly 550,000 clonotypes. MiXCR, applied by TCRdb to the 5' RACE reads, yields one record per CDR3 protein. These V and J calls originate from TCRdb's pipeline instead of the authors' own analysis. The sample lists a few hundred thousand distinct CDR3 sequences, more than 25% occurring once. The CDR3 contains 14 residues. Per the germline V gene, CDR1 is SGHRS and CDR2 is YFSETQ. The source of this sequence is a woman between 18 and 50 years old in good health. Sequencing was carried out using PBMCs. This sequence joins TRBV5-1 and TRBJ2-2; D might be TRBD2 (5 bases). The chain's CDR3 is CASSSHEVIGEPFF. CDR3 bases: TGCGCCAGCAGCTCCCATGAAGTAATCGGGGAGCCGTTTTTT.